Presented here are 31 T cell receptor beta chains from one specimen sequenced in a study of T cell responses to AZD1222 COVID-19 vaccine. The table came from immunoSEQ multiplex PCR; TCRdb's copy has only in-frame clones and leaves some out. The sample holds about 110,000 clones, approximately 90% seen once. The specimen was peripheral blood, collected 28 days after the second AZD1222 dose. These receptors were obtained from an adult who received the AZD1222 COVID-19 vaccine.

In DNA, the CDR3 is TGCAGCGTTGAAGGGACAGGGTTCTATGAGCAGTTCTTC. Translating gives CSVEGTGFYEQFF. V is TRBV29-1 and J is TRBJ2-1, with TRBD1 identical over 8 bases. In germline, CDR1 is SQVTM, CDR2 ANQGSEA. The CDR3 has 13 amino acids. With 1 base clipped from V and 8 bases from J, the junction kept 4 bases outside the gene matches.

This clone has a single count. The chain employs TRBV24-1 and TRBJ1-2, with TRBD1 as a possible D gene (5 bases). V was cut by 4 bases and J by 0 bases, with 5 bases left in between. The CDR3 sequence is 13 residues long. CDR1 is KGHDR, CDR2 SFDVKD, per germline. The CDR3, as DNA: TGTGCCACCAGTGAGGGGCCTAACTATGGCTACACCTTC. Its translation is CATSEGPNYGYTF.

J is TRBJ2-1 and V is TRBV19; TRBD1 or TRBD2 may be the D gene (6 bases each). Trimming took 7 bases from V and 3 from J, leaving 10 bases between them. Germline V lookup: CDR1 LNHDA, CDR2 SQIVND (reference sequence). The CDR3 is made up of 13 amino acids. CDR3 DNA sequence: TGTGCCAGTAAGGGGGGTGTCTACAATGAGCAGTTCTTC. Residues: CASKGGVYNEQFF.

The chain joins TRBV11-3 to TRBJ2-1; D gene uncertain. Germline V gene sequence: CDR1 SGHNT, CDR2 YENEEA. The CDR3 length is 13 residues. V lost 3 bases and J 8 bases, leaving 11 bases between the germline ends. The CDR3 nucleotides read TGTGCCAGCAGCTTTTCATATCCCGATGAGCAGTTCTTC. This gives the protein CASSFSYPDEQFF.

This clone was observed a single time. The chain joins TRBV27 to TRBJ2-7; 10 positions agree with TRBD1. The CDR3 sequence is 15 residues long. V lost 6 bases and J lost 0; bases outside the gene matches: 5. Germline V lookup: CDR1 MNHEY, CDR2 SMNVEV (reference sequence). CDR3 loop: CASREGQGISYEQYF. DNA for the CDR3: TGTGCCAGCAGGGAGGGACAGGGGATCTCCTACGAGCAGTACTTC.

This clone was observed a single time. The chain couples TRBV5-4 to TRBJ1-2, with 8 bases that match TRBD1. J gave up 7 bases and V 5 bases, and 10 bases lay outside the gene matches. Per the germline V gene, CDR1 is SGHNT and CDR2 is YYREEE (reference sequence). The CDR3 is 14 amino acids. CDR3 nucleotides: TGTGCCAGCAGTTCAGGGGGCCTCGGCCGTGGCTACACCTTC. Residues: CASSSGGLGRGYTF.

V is TRBV4-1 and J is TRBJ1-4; weak D call: TRBD1 (5 bases). The CDR3 spans 14 residues. Germline CDR1 and CDR2: MGHRA and YSYEKL. V was cut by 1 base and J by 7 bases, with 10 bases left in between. The CDR3 DNA reads TGCGCCAGCAGCCAAGGGGGGTTGGGTGAAAAACTGTTTTTT. Translated: CASSQGGLGEKLFF.

This chain uses TRBV12-3 or TRBV12-4 with TRBJ2-2, with TRBD2 identical over 7 bases. V trimming: 5 bases; J trimming: 7 bases; junction bases outside the gene matches: 4. CDR3 length: 13 amino acids. For the CDR3, the DNA is TGTGCCAGCAGTATAAGGACTAGCGGGGAGCTGTTTTTT. Protein sequence: CASSIRTSGELFF.

This sequence joins TRBV14 and TRBJ1-2, with D unclear. Trimming took off 0 bases at V and 4 bases at J, with 9 bases between the two ends. CDR1 and CDR2 from the germline V gene are SGHDN and FVKESK. The CDR3 is 14 residues long. Here the CDR3 DNA reads TGTGCCAGCAGCCAAGATGGTATAGCCTATGGCTACACCTTC. Translated, it gives CASSQDGIAYGYTF.

The V gene is TRBV5-1, the J gene TRBJ1-2, with no clear D. V was clipped by 1 base and J by 8 bases, with 12 bases between them. Germline values: CDR1 SGHRS, CDR2 YFSETQ. The CDR3 runs 13 residues. CDR3 in amino acids: CASSLMGLEGYTF. Written as DNA, the CDR3 is TGCGCCAGCAGCTTGATGGGTCTAGAGGGCTACACCTTC.

The rearrangement links TRBV6-5 to TRBJ1-5; D not certain. Germline CDR1 and CDR2: MNHEY and SVGAGI. CDR3 length: 14 amino acids. Trimming stripped 4 bases from V and 4 bases from J, with 11 bases between. Here the CDR3 DNA reads TGTGCCAGCAGTTTTGGTCGGGTTAATCAGCCCCAGCATTTT. As protein: CASSFGRVNQPQHF.

J is TRBJ2-3 and V is TRBV5-1; the match to TRBD2 covers 8 bases. The length of the CDR3 is 14 residues. CDR1 and CDR2 (germline): SGHRS, YFSETQ. V shed 5 bases, J shed 0 bases, and the junction held 2 bases outside the gene matches. The CDR3 nucleotides are TGCGCCAGCAGAACTAGCGGAAGCACAGATACGCAGTATTTT. Translation: CASRTSGSTDTQYF.

The chain couples TRBV6-5 to TRBJ2-7; D gene unclear. The germline V and J ends were trimmed by 6 bases and 7 bases, with 16 bases remaining between them. The germline CDR1 and CDR2 sequences are MNHEY and SVGAGI. The CDR3 covers 13 residues. The chain's CDR3 is CASSATWLEEQYF. DNA for the CDR3: TGTGCCAGCAGCGCGACGTGGCTGGAGGAGCAGTACTTC.

The chain employs TRBV24-1 and TRBJ2-3; possibly TRBD1 or TRBD2 for D (7 bases each). Germline V gene sequence: CDR1 KGHDR, CDR2 SFDVKD. Trimming took 7 bases from V and 0 from J, leaving 10 bases between them. This CDR3 has 14 residues. The CDR3 spells CATSRGGSTDTQYF. The CDR3 region has the DNA TGTGCCACCAGCAGGGGGGGTAGCACAGATACGCAGTATTTT.

This clone is a singleton in its sample. V is TRBV28 and J is TRBJ1-6; 7 bases agree with TRBD1. V was clipped by 5 bases and J by 9 bases; unmatched bases: 10. The CDR3 is 15 amino acids. Germline V gene sequence: CDR1 MDHEN, CDR2 SYDVKM. CDR3: CASSTRQGMSSPLHF. In DNA form, the CDR3 reads TGTGCCAGCAGTACACGACAGGGTATGAGTTCACCCCTCCACTTT.

This chain links TRBV28 with TRBJ1-5; 7 nucleotides align to TRBD1. This CDR3 spans 17 amino acids. CDR1 and CDR2 (germline): MDHEN, SYDVKM. V gave up 1 base and J gave up 3 bases; unmatched junction bases: 9. DNA of the CDR3: TGTGCCAGCAGTTTATCTAGCATGACAGGGAACAATCAGCCCCAGCATTTT. It encodes CASSLSSMTGNNQPQHF.

This chain connects TRBV18 to TRBJ1-1, with D possibly TRBD1 on 5 matching bases. The germline CDR1 and CDR2 sequences are KGHSH and LQKENI. Trimming pared 3 bases from V and 3 bases from J, leaving 14 bases between. This CDR3 comprises 15 residues. CDR3 nucleotides: TGTGCCAGCTCACCTCCGTCTGTGGGGGACACTGAAGCTTTCTTT. Amino acid sequence: CASSPPSVGDTEAFF.

The chain links TRBV27 to TRBJ1-6; tentatively, D is TRBD1 (5 bases). V lost 2 bases and J 2 bases, leaving 10 bases between the germline ends. CDR1 and CDR2 (germline): MNHEY, SMNVEV (reference sequence). The CDR3 is 16 amino acids. CDR3 sequence reads: CASSLGAGTYNSPLHF. The CDR3 DNA is TGTGCCAGCAGTTTAGGGGCGGGTACCTATAATTCACCCCTCCACTTT.

This clone has only one observation. This chain uses TRBV18 with TRBJ1-2; no reliable D call. V was clipped by 0 bases and J by 0 bases, with 14 bases between them. Germline V gives CDR1 KGHSH, CDR2 LQKENI. The CDR3 is 17 amino acids. The CDR3 protein is CASSPPLSGVTNYGYTF. The CDR3 coding sequence is TGTGCCAGCTCACCACCACTTTCGGGCGTCACTAACTATGGCTACACCTTC.

This rearrangement joins TRBV4-2 to TRBJ1-4, with TRBD1 identical over 8 bases. This CDR3 region has 15 residues. Germline CDR1 is LGHNA and CDR2 is YNFKEQ. The V segment lost 0 bases and the J segment 8 bases; nucleotides outside the gene matches: 5. The CDR3 nucleotides are TGTGCCAGCAGCCAAGATAGGACAGGGAGGGAAAAACTGTTTTTT. It codes for CASSQDRTGREKLFF.

V usage is TRBV6-6 and J usage is TRBJ1-2, with a possible D match to TRBD1 (5 bases). The V and J ends lost 5 bases and 6 bases respectively, with 19 bases between them. CDR3 length: 15 residues. CDR1 MNHNY and CDR2 SVGAGI come from the germline V gene (reference sequence). CDR3: CASSEPTRSDNGYTF. The CDR3 DNA reads TGTGCCAGCAGTGAGCCCACGAGGTCGGACAATGGCTACACCTTC.

The chain recombines TRBV11-3 with TRBJ1-1, with 7 bases lining up with TRBD1. V gave up 4 bases and J gave up 0 bases; unmatched junction bases: 2. This CDR3 region has 14 residues. Germline loops: CDR1 SGHNT, CDR2 YENEEA. This CDR3 reads CASSWTGMNTEAFF. The CDR3 DNA reads as TGTGCCAGCAGCTGGACAGGAATGAACACTGAAGCTTTCTTT.

A note on this clone: Within the sample, other DNA sequences also encode this same CDR3. The chain carries TRBV10-3 and TRBJ2-1; D is possibly TRBD2 (6 bases). This CDR3 comprises 12 residues. V lost 2 bases, J lost 8 bases, and 7 bases lay in between. Germline V gene data show CDR1 as ENHRY and CDR2 as SYGVKD. Written as DNA, the CDR3 is TGTGCCATCAGTGAGCCTAGCGATGAGCAGTTCTTC. Encoded protein: CAISEPSDEQFF.

The chain joins TRBV5-1 to TRBJ1-1, with 7 bases aligning to TRBD1. Germline V gene data show CDR1 as SGHRS and CDR2 as YFSETQ. The length of the CDR3 is 16 residues. Trimming cost V 3 bases and J 0 bases; bases outside gene matches: 8. DNA for the CDR3: TGCGCCAGCAGCTGGTCGAGACAGGGCCTGAACACTGAAGCTTTCTTT. Translated: CASSWSRQGLNTEAFF.

The chain uses TRBV9 and TRBJ1-2; possibly TRBD1 for D (6 bases). CDR1 is SGDLS, CDR2 YYNGEE, per germline. Trimming took off 2 bases at V and 4 bases at J, with 12 bases between the two ends. The CDR3 has 14 amino acids. CDR3 region: CASSVQGRGYGYTF. CDR3 bases: TGTGCCAGCAGCGTGCAGGGCAGGGGCTATGGCTACACCTTC.

The chain recombines TRBV11-2 with TRBJ1-2; D gene ambiguous. This CDR3 is 17 amino acids long. Trimming cost V 2 bases and J 3 bases, with 19 bases left between them. Per the germline V gene, CDR1 is SGHAT and CDR2 is FQNNGV. This CDR3 reads CASSLKPGPYLDYGYTF. CDR3 coding DNA: TGTGCCAGCAGCTTAAAACCGGGTCCCTACTTGGACTATGGCTACACCTTC.

The rearrangement uses TRBV18 and TRBJ1-3, with 11 bases identical to TRBD1. The CDR3 is made up of 17 amino acids. Germline CDR1 KGHSH, CDR2 LQKENI. V shed 2 bases, J shed 0 bases, and the junction held 3 bases outside the gene matches. The CDR3 sequence is CASSPGTGGLSGNTIYF. As DNA, the CDR3 is TGTGCCAGCTCACCAGGGACAGGGGGACTCTCTGGAAACACCATATATTTT.

The rearrangement uses TRBV27 and TRBJ2-3; 8 bases agree with TRBD1. The CDR3 sequence is 14 residues long. Per germline, CDR1 MNHEY and CDR2 SMNVEV (reference sequence). Trimming took 8 bases from V and 6 from J; bases not matched to a gene: 10. The CDR3 loop reads CASQRTGFIDTQYF. The CDR3 DNA reads TGTGCCAGCCAGCGGACAGGGTTTATTGATACGCAGTATTTT.

V usage is TRBV6-4 and J usage is TRBJ2-3, with 9 bases identical to TRBD2. J gave up 2 bases and V 3 bases, and 12 bases lay outside the gene matches. Germline CDR1 and CDR2: MRHNA and SNTAGT. CDR3 size: 18 residues. The CDR3 sequence is CASSEQGSGGPNTDTQYF. Written as DNA, the CDR3 is TGTGCCAGCAGTGAGCAGGGTAGCGGGGGACCCAACACAGATACGCAGTATTTT.

This chain joins TRBV7-2 and TRBJ2-1, with 10 bases fitting TRBD2. Germline V gene data show CDR1 as SGHTA and CDR2 as FQGNSA. Trimming cost V 4 bases and J 12 bases; bases outside gene matches: 12. The CDR3 extends over 15 amino acids. CDR3: CASSSMGTSGVGQFF. The CDR3 region has the DNA TGTGCCAGCAGCTCCATGGGAACTAGCGGGGTGGGGCAGTTCTTC.

The genes are TRBV29-1 and TRBJ2-3; D ambiguous. Germline values: CDR1 SQVTM, CDR2 ANQGSEA. Trimming took off 1 base at V and 0 bases at J, with 14 bases between the two ends. The CDR3 extends over 16 amino acids. The CDR3 DNA reads TGCAGCGTTGAAGCCACCAAGGCTGCGAGCACAGATACGCAGTATTTT. Protein: CSVEATKAASTDTQYF.